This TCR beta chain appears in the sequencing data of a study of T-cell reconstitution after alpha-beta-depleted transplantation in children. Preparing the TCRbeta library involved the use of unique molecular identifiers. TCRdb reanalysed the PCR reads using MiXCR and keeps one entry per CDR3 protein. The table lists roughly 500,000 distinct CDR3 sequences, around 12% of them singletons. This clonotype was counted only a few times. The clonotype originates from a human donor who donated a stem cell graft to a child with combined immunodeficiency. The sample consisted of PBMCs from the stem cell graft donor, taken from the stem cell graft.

This chain's CDR3 is CASSLTSGAPGDTQYF. The CDR3 bases are TGTGCCAGCAGCTTGACTAGCGGGGCCCCGGGGGATACGCAGTATTTT. The V call is TRBV11-2, the J call TRBJ2-3; TRBD2 aligns across 11 bases. The CDR3 is 16 amino acids. Germline assignment: CDR1 SGHAT and CDR2 FQNNGV. The V segment lost 3 bases and the J segment 6 bases; nucleotides outside the gene matches: 8.